This T cell receptor (beta chain) came from a study of spatial heterogeneity in lung cancer. This clonotype showed up many times. As an off-target read in a library built for alpha chains, this beta chain has a frequency of little significance. The time point denotes: blood taken at disease recurrence. Whole RNA, which was extracted from tumor, nontumor lung tissue or frozen PBMC, was sequenced without any cell sorting. Via MiXCR, TCRdb re-called the 5' RACE reads, giving one row per CDR3 protein. The sample consists of 7,500 to 10,000 distinct CDR3 sequences, nearly 4% of them appearing once. V was pared by 2 bases and J by 7 bases, with 14 bases between. The germline CDR1 and CDR2 sequences are SGHDN and FVKESK. This CDR3 comprises 14 residues.

The source of this sequence is a female donor with early-stage non-small cell lung cancer. The material was PBMCs, obtained at recurrence. The chain is built from TRBV14 and TRBJ1-2, with D uncertain. CDR3: CASSQPVRYGGYTF. The CDR3 DNA reads as TGTGCCAGCAGCCAACCAGTCAGATATGGTGGCTACACCTTC.